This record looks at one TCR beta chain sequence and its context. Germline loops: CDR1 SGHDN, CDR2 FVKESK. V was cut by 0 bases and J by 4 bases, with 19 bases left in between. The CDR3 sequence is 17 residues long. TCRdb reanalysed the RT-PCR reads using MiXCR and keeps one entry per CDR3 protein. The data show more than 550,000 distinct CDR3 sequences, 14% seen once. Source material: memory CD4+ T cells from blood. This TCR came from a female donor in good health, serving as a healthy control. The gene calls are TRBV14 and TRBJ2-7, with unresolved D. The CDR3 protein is CASSQERRGRLNYEQYF. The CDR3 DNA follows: TGTGCCAGCAGCCAAGAGAGGCGCGGACGTCTGAATTACGAGCAGTACTTC.